These 17 T cell receptor beta chains came from one sample sequenced in a study of T cell responses to AZD1222 COVID-19 vaccine. TCRdb keeps only in-frame clones here, not all; method: immunoSEQ multiplex PCR. The sample holds under 200,000 clones, roughly 94% seen once. This sample comprised peripheral blood, obtained 28 days after the second AZD1222 dose. The receptors stem from an adult who received the AZD1222 COVID-19 vaccine.

The gene calls are TRBV18 and TRBJ1-2; 9 positions agree with TRBD1. The V segment lost 3 bases and the J segment 4 bases; nucleotides outside the gene matches: 12. The CDR3 runs 17 residues. Germline V gene data show CDR1 as KGHSH and CDR2 as LQKENI. CDR3 sequence (DNA): TGTGCCAGCTCACCTCCGGGACAGGGTCATATAGGCTATGGCTACACCTTC. Translating gives CASSPPGQGHIGYGYTF.

V usage is TRBV23-1 and J usage is TRBJ1-3; TRBD1 might be the D (5 bases). TRBV23-1 is given ORF status, its function remaining uncertain. The CDR3 totals 15 residues. The V end was cut by 1 base, the J end by 2 bases, with 9 bases between. The CDR3 reads CASSQWGGAGNTIYF. Written as DNA, the CDR3 is TGCGCCAGCAGTCAATGGGGGGGGGCTGGAAACACCATATATTTT.

V usage is TRBV20-1 and J usage is TRBJ2-7; D gene unclear. Trimming pared 3 bases from V and 4 bases from J, leaving 7 bases between. Germline CDR1 DFQATT, CDR2 SNEGSKA (reference sequence). The CDR3 sequence is 11 residues long. The CDR3 sequence is CSASSPYEQYF. Here the CDR3 DNA reads TGCAGTGCTAGCTCGCCTTACGAGCAGTACTTC.

DNA of the CDR3: TGTGCCAGCAGCGAAACTCTTGGGGGCCAGGATACGCAGTATTTT. This translates into CASSETLGGQDTQYF. The chain is built from TRBV9 and TRBJ2-3; D is perhaps TRBD1 (6 bases). The length of the CDR3 is 15 residues. V lost 3 bases, J lost 6 bases, and 17 bases lay in between. The germline CDR1 and CDR2 sequences are SGDLS and YYNGEE.

This clone turned up a few times. The chain couples TRBV9 to TRBJ1-5, with D unresolved. Germline V lookup: CDR1 SGDLS, CDR2 YYNGEE. The germline V and J ends were trimmed by 2 bases and 7 bases, with 13 bases remaining between them. This CDR3 spans 14 amino acids. DNA for the CDR3: TGTGCCAGCAGCGTGGACGGAGCAAGCCAGCCCCAGCATTTT. Its translation: CASSVDGASQPQHF.

This chain joins TRBV19 and TRBJ2-3; tentatively, D is TRBD1 (5 bases). The CDR3 contains 15 residues. Trimming pared 5 bases from V and 1 base from J, leaving 13 bases between. Per germline, CDR1 LNHDA and CDR2 SQIVND (reference sequence). The CDR3 DNA reads as TGTGCCAGTAGTCTGACAGCATCACGCACAGATACGCAGTATTTT. The encoded protein is CASSLTASRTDTQYF.

The chain is built from TRBV20-1 and TRBJ1-5; the D is unclear. This CDR3 is built from 13 residues. CDR1 is DFQATT and CDR2 is SNEGSKA in the germline V gene (reference sequence). V was cut by 3 bases and J by 2 bases, with 8 bases left in between. In DNA, the CDR3 is TGCAGTGCTAGTAAGGGTGGCAATCAGCCCCAGCATTTT. Protein sequence: CSASKGGNQPQHF.

The chain uses TRBV27 and TRBJ1-2; 12 positions match TRBD1. Germline V CDR1 and CDR2: MNHEY, SMNVEV (reference sequence). This CDR3 has 17 residues. V lost 5 bases and J lost 2; bases outside the gene matches: 9. CDR3 nucleotides: TGTGCCAGCAGTCTAGAGGGACAGGGGGCCGGGAACTATGGCTACACCTTC. Amino acids: CASSLEGQGAGNYGYTF.

CDR3 in amino acids: CASSDPSYNEQFF. The CDR3 bases are TGTGCCAGCAGTGACCCCTCCTACAATGAGCAGTTCTTC. This chain connects TRBV27 to TRBJ2-1, with D unclear. Trimming removed 5 bases from V and 0 bases from J, with 5 bases in between. Germline assignment: CDR1 MNHEY and CDR2 SMNVEV (reference sequence). The CDR3 has 13 residues.

Written as DNA, the CDR3 is TGCGCCAGCAGCTGGGCCTCGACAGGGGGTGGCACCGGGGAGCTGTTTTTT. This translates into CASSWASTGGGTGELFF. This chain joins TRBV5-1 and TRBJ2-2, with 9 bases aligning to TRBD1. CDR3 length equals 17 residues. J gave up 4 bases and V 3 bases, and 10 bases lay outside the gene matches. CDR1 is SGHRS and CDR2 is YFSETQ in the germline V gene.

The table lists this clone with a count of one. The J gene is TRBJ2-3, the V gene TRBV19; 12 bases map to TRBD1. The V segment lost 11 bases and the J segment 1 base; nucleotides outside the gene matches: 7. CDR3 length: 15 residues. The germline CDR1 and CDR2 sequences are LNHDA and SQIVND (reference sequence). The CDR3 sequence is CASRDRGRGTDTQYF. CDR3 nucleotides: TGTGCCTCCAGGGACAGGGGGCGCGGCACAGATACGCAGTATTTT.

The J gene is TRBJ1-1, the V gene TRBV15; D uncertain. Per germline, CDR1 LNHNV and CDR2 YYDKDF (reference sequence). The V end lost 6 bases, the J end lost 0 bases, and 23 bases lay between the germline ends. CDR3 length equals 18 residues. As DNA, the CDR3 is TGTGCCACCAGTCCCACCGACGGGGAAGCCGCAATGAACACTGAAGCTTTCTTT. Protein: CATSPTDGEAAMNTEAFF.

CDR3 DNA sequence: TGTGCCAGCAGCCAAGGGAGGGGGGTGAACACTGAAGCTTTCTTT. This translates into CASSQGRGVNTEAFF. The chain links TRBV14 to TRBJ1-1, with D perhaps TRBD1 (6 bases). The germline V gene encodes CDR1 SGHDN and CDR2 FVKESK. This CDR3 has 15 residues. The germline V and J ends were trimmed by 1 base and 0 bases, with 9 bases remaining between them.

The V call is TRBV12-1, the J call TRBJ2-1; the listed D gene, TRBD1, was not tested against the DNA. TRBV12-1 is a pseudogene locus. The CDR3 runs to 14 residues. CDR3 residues: CASSSDRGYNEQFF. Here the CDR3 DNA reads TGTGCCAGCAGCTCCGACAGGGGGTACAATGAGCAGTTCTTC.

This sequence joins TRBV7-9 and TRBJ2-3; TRBD2 aligns across 11 bases. The CDR3 consists of 17 residues. Germline CDR1 reads SEHNR; CDR2 reads FQNEAQ (reference sequence). The V segment lost 5 bases and the J segment 5 bases; nucleotides outside the gene matches: 12. CDR3 protein: CASSIRATSGNRDTQYF. Written as DNA, the CDR3 is TGTGCCAGCAGCATAAGGGCGACTAGCGGGAACAGAGATACGCAGTATTTT.

The chain employs TRBV12-3 or TRBV12-4 and TRBJ2-7; the D is unclear. Trimming removed 3 bases from V and 3 bases from J, with 9 bases in between. The CDR3 runs 13 residues. The DNA of the CDR3 is TGTGCCAGCAGTTTGGGGAAAATCTACGAGCAGTACTTC. Translated, it gives CASSLGKIYEQYF.

V and J are TRBV7-2 and TRBJ2-7; D gene ambiguous. CDR1 is SGHTA, CDR2 FQGNSA, per germline. The V gene lost 1 base and the J gene lost 3 bases, with 13 bases spanning the gap. This CDR3 region has 15 residues. CDR3 region: CASSLGSGPGYEQYF. As DNA, the CDR3 is TGTGCCAGCAGCTTAGGATCAGGACCGGGCTACGAGCAGTACTTC.